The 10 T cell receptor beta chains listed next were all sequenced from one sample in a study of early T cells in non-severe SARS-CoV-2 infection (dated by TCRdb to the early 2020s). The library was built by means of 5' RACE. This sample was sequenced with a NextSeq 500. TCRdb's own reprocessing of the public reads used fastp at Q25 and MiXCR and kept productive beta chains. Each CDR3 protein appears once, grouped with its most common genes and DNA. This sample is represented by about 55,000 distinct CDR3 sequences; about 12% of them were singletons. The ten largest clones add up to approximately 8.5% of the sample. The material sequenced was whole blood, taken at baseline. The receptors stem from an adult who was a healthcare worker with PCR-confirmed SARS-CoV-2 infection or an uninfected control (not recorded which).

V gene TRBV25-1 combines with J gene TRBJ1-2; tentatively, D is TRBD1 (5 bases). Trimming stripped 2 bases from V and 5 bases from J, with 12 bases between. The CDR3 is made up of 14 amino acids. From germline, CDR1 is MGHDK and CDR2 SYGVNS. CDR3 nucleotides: TGTGCCAGCAGTGAACGGGACGGCATATATGGCTACACCTTC. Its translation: CASSERDGIYGYTF.

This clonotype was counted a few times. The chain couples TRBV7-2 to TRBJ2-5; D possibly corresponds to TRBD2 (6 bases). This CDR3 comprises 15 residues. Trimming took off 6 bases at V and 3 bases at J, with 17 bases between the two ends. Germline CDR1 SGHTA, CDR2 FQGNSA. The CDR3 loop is CASRPPGLKKETQYF. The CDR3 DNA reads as TGTGCCAGCAGACCCCCCGGACTAAAGAAAGAGACCCAGTACTTC.

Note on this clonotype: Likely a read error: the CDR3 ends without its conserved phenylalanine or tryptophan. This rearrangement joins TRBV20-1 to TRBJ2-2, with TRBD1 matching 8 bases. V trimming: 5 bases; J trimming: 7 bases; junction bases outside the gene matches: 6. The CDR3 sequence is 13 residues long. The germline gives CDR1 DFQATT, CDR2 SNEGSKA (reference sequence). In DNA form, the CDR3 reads TGCAGTGCTGAGGACAGGGAAGGCGGGGAGCTGTTTTAT. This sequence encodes CSAEDREGGELFY.

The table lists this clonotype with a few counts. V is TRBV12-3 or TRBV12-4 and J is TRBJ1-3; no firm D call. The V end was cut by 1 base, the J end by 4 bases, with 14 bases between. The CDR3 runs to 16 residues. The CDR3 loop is CASSLETPARGNTIYF. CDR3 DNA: TGTGCCAGCAGTTTAGAAACACCCGCCCGCGGAAACACCATATATTTT.

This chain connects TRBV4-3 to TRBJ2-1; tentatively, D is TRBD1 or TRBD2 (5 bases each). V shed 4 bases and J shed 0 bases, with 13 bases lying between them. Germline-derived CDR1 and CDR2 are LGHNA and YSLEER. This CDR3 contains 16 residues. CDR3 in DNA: TGCGCCAGCAGCCGGGACGACTGGAGCTCCTACAATGAGCAGTTCTTC. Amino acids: CASSRDDWSSYNEQFF.

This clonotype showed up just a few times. The CDR3 coding sequence is TGCGCCAGCAGTGCAGGGCGATCTCAGCTATACGAGCAGTACTTC. It codes for CASSAGRSQLYEQYF. The V call is TRBV10-1, the J call TRBJ2-7, with a tentative D call TRBD1 (5 bases). CDR3 length: 15 amino acids. The V and J ends lost 4 bases and 4 bases respectively, with 17 bases between them. From germline, CDR1 is WNHNN and CDR2 SYGVQD (reference sequence).

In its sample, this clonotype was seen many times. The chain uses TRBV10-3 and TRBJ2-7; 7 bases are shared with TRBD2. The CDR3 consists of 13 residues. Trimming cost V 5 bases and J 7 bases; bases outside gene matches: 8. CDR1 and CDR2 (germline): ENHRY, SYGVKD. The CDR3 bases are TGTGCCATCAGTATCGCTAGCGGACTGGAGCAGTACTTC. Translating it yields CAISIASGLEQYF.

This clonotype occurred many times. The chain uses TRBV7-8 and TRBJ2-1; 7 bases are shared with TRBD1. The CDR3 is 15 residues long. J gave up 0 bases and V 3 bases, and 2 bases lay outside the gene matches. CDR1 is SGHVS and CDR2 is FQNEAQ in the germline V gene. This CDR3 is CASSFDRASYNEQFF. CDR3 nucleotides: TGTGCCAGCAGCTTCGACAGGGCCTCCTACAATGAGCAGTTCTTC.

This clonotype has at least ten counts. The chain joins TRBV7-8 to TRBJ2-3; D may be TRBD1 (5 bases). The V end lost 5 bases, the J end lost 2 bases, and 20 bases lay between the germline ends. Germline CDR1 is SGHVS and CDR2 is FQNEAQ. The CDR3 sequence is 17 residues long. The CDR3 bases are TGTGCCAGCAGCCCCCTAAGGGATCAGGACACCACAGATACGCAGTATTTT. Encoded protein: CASSPLRDQDTTDTQYF. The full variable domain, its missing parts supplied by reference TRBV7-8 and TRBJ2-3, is GAGVSQSPRYKVAKRGQDVALRCDPISGHVSLFWYQQALGQGPEFLTYFQNEAQLDKSGLPSDRFFAERPEGSVSTLKIQRTQQEDSAVYLCASSPLRDQDTTDTQYFGPGTRLTVL.

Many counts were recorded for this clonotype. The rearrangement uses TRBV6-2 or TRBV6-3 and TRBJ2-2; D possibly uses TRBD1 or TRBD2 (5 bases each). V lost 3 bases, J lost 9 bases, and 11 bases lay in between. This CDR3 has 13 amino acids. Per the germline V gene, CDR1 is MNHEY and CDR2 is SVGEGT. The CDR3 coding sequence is TGTGCCAGCAGTTATTTGGGACGCCGGGAGCTGTTTTTT. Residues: CASSYLGRRELFF.